The clone carrying this T cell receptor (beta chain) has at least ten counts. Its antigen remains unknown. TCR beta libraries were built with iRepertoire HTBI primers and Arm-PCR of CDR3 regions. Using its own MiXCR run on the multiplex PCR reads, TCRdb lists one record per CDR3 protein. The sample comprises approximately 400,000 distinct CDR3 sequences, around 15% of which are singletons, and 22% rests with the top ten. The time point denotes: newly diagnosed GD, antithyroid drugs for less than 3 months. Extracted PBMC RNA gave rise to the TCR library. The patients included were those that came from an endocrinology department in Xi'an, China. The sample belongs to a study of regulatory T cells in long-lasting Graves disease. Study at large: Graves' cases, newly diagnosed, had used antithyroid drugs under 3 months. Study-wide results and limits: Patients whose Graves' disease persisted exhibited lower TCR diversity than those newly diagnosed.

Germline V gene lookup returns CDR1 SGHRS and CDR2 YFSETQ. J lost 10 bases, V lost 0 bases, and 21 bases had no gene match. The CDR3 runs to 20 residues. The chain uses TRBV5-1 and TRBJ2-1; 11 bases are shared with TRBD2. The sequence was obtained from a female donor with Graves disease. Specimen: peripheral blood mononuclear cells (PBMCs), collected at new diagnosis, from a patient treated with antithyroid drugs. The CDR3 DNA follows: TGCGCCAGCAGCTTGGCCTTTTTCCCCCCCCTCACTAGCGGGGGCGACGAGCAGTTCTTC. It translates to CASSLAFFPPLTSGGDEQFF.